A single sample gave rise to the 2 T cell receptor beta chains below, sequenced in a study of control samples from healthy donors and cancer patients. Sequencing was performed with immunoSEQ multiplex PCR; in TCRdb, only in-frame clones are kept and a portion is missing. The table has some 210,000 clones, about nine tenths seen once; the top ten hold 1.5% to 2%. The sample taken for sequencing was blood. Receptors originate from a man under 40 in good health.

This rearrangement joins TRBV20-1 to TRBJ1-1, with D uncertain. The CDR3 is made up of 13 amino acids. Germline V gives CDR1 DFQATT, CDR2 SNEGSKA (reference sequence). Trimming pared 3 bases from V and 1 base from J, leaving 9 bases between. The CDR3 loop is CSASPDPNTEAFF. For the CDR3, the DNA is TGCAGTGCTAGTCCCGACCCGAACACTGAAGCTTTCTTT.

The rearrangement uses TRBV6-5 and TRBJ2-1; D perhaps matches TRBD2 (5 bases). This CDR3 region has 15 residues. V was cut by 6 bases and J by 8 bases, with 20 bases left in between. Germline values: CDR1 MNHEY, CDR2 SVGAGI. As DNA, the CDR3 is TGTGCCAGCAGACGTAATGGGAGAGTTTTAGATGAGCAGTTCTTC. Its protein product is CASRRNGRVLDEQFF.